The 24 T cell receptor beta chains below all came from one sample that was sequenced in a study of blood T cell repertoires in COVID-19 (dated by TCRdb to the early 2020s). Library preparation employed the immunoSEQ multiplex PCR assay. TCRdb took this table from immuneACCESS and kept in-frame rearrangements with V and J called. Such tables lack part of the clones; where checked against another copy, unresolved V genes explain under half of the gap, and the rest is unexplained. The sample table lists roughly 190,000 clones, around 95% of them with a count of one. 0.6% to 0.9% of the sample comes from the top ten. Sequences were obtained from peripheral blood. Every receptor here comes from a man younger than 45 with COVID-19, enrolled during active disease.

The chain combines TRBV6-5 with TRBJ1-1; 9 bases match TRBD1. The CDR3 has 14 amino acids. The germline V gene has CDR1 MNHEY and CDR2 SVGAGI. V was pared by 7 bases and J by 4 bases, with 7 bases of the junction left unmatched. The DNA of the CDR3 is TGTGCCAGCACACAACAGGGGGCGGGCACTGAAGCTTTCTTT. It specifies CASTQQGAGTEAFF.

This chain links TRBV7-2 with TRBJ1-2; 9 positions agree with TRBD1. Germline V gives CDR1 SGHTA, CDR2 FQGNSA. V gave up 4 bases and J gave up 4 bases; unmatched junction bases: 7. The CDR3 extends over 15 amino acids. The CDR3 region is CASSSYRGQGYGYTF. CDR3 nucleotides: TGTGCCAGCAGCTCCTACAGGGGGCAGGGCTATGGCTACACCTTC.

The chain recombines TRBV2 with TRBJ2-7, with TRBD1 identical over 8 bases. Trimming took 0 bases from V and 2 from J; bases not matched to a gene: 3. The CDR3 has 15 amino acids. Germline V gives CDR1 SNHLY, CDR2 FYNNEI. Here the CDR3 DNA reads TGTGCCAGCAGTGAAGCTGGGACAGGACCCTACGAGCAGTACTTC. Translated, it gives CASSEAGTGPYEQYF. Full variable domain (remainder filled in from reference TRBV2 and TRBJ2-7): EPEVTQTPSHQVTQMGQEVILRCVPISNHLYFYWYRQILGQKVEFLVSFYNNEISEKSEIFDDQFSVERPDGSNFTLKIRSTKLEDSAMYFCASSEAGTGPYEQYFGPGTRLTVT.

The gene calls are TRBV5-6 and TRBJ1-2; no reliable D call. CDR3 size: 13 residues. Germline V lookup: CDR1 SGHDT, CDR2 YYEEEE. Deletions cut 0 bases from V and 2 bases from J, with 5 bases between. The CDR3 protein is CASSLDGNYGYTF. CDR3 DNA sequence: TGTGCCAGCAGCTTGGACGGGAACTATGGCTACACCTTC. The full variable domain, its missing parts supplied by reference TRBV5-6 and TRBJ1-2, is DAGVTQSPTHLIKTRGQQVTLRCSPKSGHDTVSWYQQALGQGPQFIFQYYEEEERQRGNFPDRFSGHQFPNYSSELNVNALLLGDSALYLCASSLDGNYGYTFGSGTRLTVV.

The gene calls are TRBV11-3 and TRBJ2-7; 7 bases fit TRBD1. Germline V gene sequence: CDR1 SGHNT, CDR2 YENEEA. The J segment lost 4 bases and the V segment lost 5 bases, leaving 2 bases of the junction unmatched. The CDR3 is made up of 12 amino acids. The CDR3 nucleotides read TGTGCCAGCAGCAAGGGACAGTACGAGCAGTACTTC. Translated, it gives CASSKGQYEQYF.

The gene calls are TRBV11-2 and TRBJ2-7, with D possibly being TRBD1 (6 bases). The V gene's germline CDR1 is SGHAT and CDR2 FQNNGV. CDR3 length equals 12 residues. Trimming took off 5 bases at V and 4 bases at J, with 9 bases between the two ends. CDR3 in DNA: TGTGCCAGCAGCCGACAGGCTTACGAGCAGTACTTC. This gives the protein CASSRQAYEQYF. The variable domain in full, with the rest retrieved from reference TRBV11-2 and TRBJ2-7, is EAGVAQSPRYKIIEKRQSVAFWCNPISGHATLYWYQQILGQGPKLLIQFQNNGVVDDSQLPKDRFSAERLKGVDSTLKIQPAKLEDSAVYLCASSRQAYEQYFGPGTRLTVT.

Remarks on this clone: Other nucleotide sequences in the sample specify the same CDR3. The chain employs TRBV19 and TRBJ1-2; 7 bases map to TRBD1. Germline V gene lookup returns CDR1 LNHDA and CDR2 SQIVND (reference sequence). The CDR3 extends over 13 amino acids. The junction had 1 base not matched to a gene; V was cut back by 1 base and J by 5 bases. This chain's CDR3 is CASSIGQGYGYTF. In DNA, the CDR3 is TGTGCCAGTAGTATAGGACAGGGTTATGGCTACACCTTC.

The chain recombines TRBV6-5 with TRBJ2-7, with 7 bases lining up with TRBD2. The V gene's germline CDR1 is MNHEY and CDR2 SVGAGI. Trimming removed 2 bases from V and 2 bases from J; junction bases left unmatched: 0. This CDR3 comprises 13 residues. CDR3 residues: CASSYAGAYEQYF. In DNA form, the CDR3 reads TGTGCCAGCAGTTACGCGGGAGCCTACGAGCAGTACTTC.

The chain combines TRBV5-1 with TRBJ1-5; 9 bases map to TRBD1. After removal of 4 bases from V and 4 bases from J, the junction contained 6 bases not matched to a gene. CDR1 SGHRS and CDR2 YFSETQ come from the germline V gene. The CDR3 is 15 amino acids. The CDR3 spells CASSATGQGNQPQHF. For the CDR3, the DNA is TGCGCCAGCAGCGCAACGGGACAGGGAAATCAGCCCCAGCATTTT.

The chain recombines TRBV29-1 with TRBJ1-1; D gene uncertain. The CDR3 runs 13 residues. V lost 7 bases to trimming and J lost 7 bases, with 19 bases between them. CDR1 SQVTM and CDR2 ANQGSEA come from the germline V gene. In DNA form, the CDR3 reads TGCAGCGGTAGTGGGCAAAGACCCTATGAAGCTTTCTTT. Amino acid sequence: CSGSGQRPYEAFF.

Here the CDR3 reads CASSLGGRSNQPQHF. CDR3 sequence (DNA): TGCGCCAGCAGCTTGGGGGGCAGATCCAATCAGCCCCAGCATTTT. This rearrangement joins TRBV5-1 to TRBJ1-5; D might be TRBD1 (5 bases). V dropped 0 bases and J dropped 3 bases, with 10 bases sitting between them. The germline V gene has CDR1 SGHRS and CDR2 YFSETQ. The CDR3 is 15 amino acids.

The chain has TRBV5-1 and TRBJ2-3, with 7 bases matching TRBD1. CDR1 is SGHRS and CDR2 is YFSETQ in the germline V gene. Losses at the gene ends were 7 bases for V and 1 base for J; bases not matched to a gene: 6. The CDR3 consists of 14 residues. The DNA for the CDR3 is TGCGCCAGCCAGACAGGGCAGGGCACAGATACGCAGTATTTT. It yields the protein CASQTGQGTDTQYF.

The chain carries TRBV5-1 and TRBJ2-5, with 10 bases fitting TRBD2. Trimming at V came to 1 base and at J to 5 bases, leaving 5 bases not matched to a gene. The CDR3 is 15 amino acids. Germline V gene data show CDR1 as SGHRS and CDR2 as YFSETQ. For the CDR3, the DNA is TGCGCCAGCAGCTTGACAAGCGGGGGGGCGGAGACCCAGTACTTC. This codes for CASSLTSGGAETQYF.

The chain combines TRBV21-1 with TRBJ2-7; the table's D call TRBD1 went unverified against the DNA. TRBV21-1 is termed a pseudogene. There are 15 residues in the CDR3. The CDR3 is CASSTRDRRTYEQYF. The CDR3 bases are TGTGCCAGCAGCACACGGGACAGGCGCACCTACGAGCAGTACTTC.

The gene calls are TRBV6-1 and TRBJ2-7, with 7 positions matching TRBD1. The CDR3 sequence is 14 residues long. The germline gives CDR1 MNHNS, CDR2 SASEGT. Trimming took 0 bases from V and 4 from J; bases not matched to a gene: 3. CDR3: CASSEAGGAYEQYF. The CDR3 DNA reads TGTGCCAGCAGTGAAGCAGGGGGCGCTTACGAGCAGTACTTC.

The chain is built from TRBV9 and TRBJ1-4; D uncertain. The CDR3 is 13 residues long. CDR1 is SGDLS and CDR2 is YYNGEE in the germline V gene. The germline V and J ends were trimmed by 0 bases and 5 bases, with 5 bases remaining between them. Here the CDR3 DNA reads TGTGCCAGCAGCGTAGCGGAGAATGAAAAACTGTTTTTT. Protein product: CASSVAENEKLFF.

The V gene is TRBV29-1, the J gene TRBJ1-1; no clear D gene. Deletions cut 2 bases from V and 2 bases from J, with 6 bases between. This CDR3 contains 12 residues. Germline-derived CDR1 and CDR2 are SQVTM and ANQGSEA. The chain's CDR3 is CSVESSNTEAFF. For the CDR3, the DNA is TGCAGCGTTGAATCGAGTAACACTGAAGCTTTCTTT.

The rearrangement links TRBV19 to TRBJ1-5; 9 bases agree with TRBD1. The junction had 10 bases not matched to a gene; V was cut back by 6 bases and J by 4 bases. CDR3 length: 16 amino acids. From germline, CDR1 is LNHDA and CDR2 SQIVND (reference sequence). CDR3 protein: CASRDRTGERNQPQHF. Written as DNA, the CDR3 is TGTGCCAGTAGAGACCGGACAGGGGAGAGGAATCAGCCCCAGCATTTT.

V and J are TRBV5-4 and TRBJ1-1; perhaps TRBD1 as D (6 bases). Germline V gene data show CDR1 as SGHNT and CDR2 as YYREEE (reference sequence). The CDR3 has 14 amino acids. V dropped 2 bases and J dropped 3 bases, with 11 bases sitting between them. CDR3 sequence: CASSLQGSHTEAFF. DNA of the CDR3: TGTGCCAGCAGCTTACAGGGATCTCACACTGAAGCTTTCTTT.

The V call is TRBV9, the J call TRBJ2-5; 10 bases fit TRBD2. V trimming: 2 bases; J trimming: 0 bases; junction bases outside the gene matches: 4. This CDR3 has 16 residues. From germline, CDR1 is SGDLS and CDR2 YYNGEE. The CDR3 DNA sequence: TGTGCCAGCAGCGTCCTAGCGGGGGCTCACCAAGAGACCCAGTACTTC. It codes for CASSVLAGAHQETQYF.

In nucleotides, the CDR3 is TGTGCCAGCACCCCGGGGACAGGGGAACAGCCCCAGCATTTT. It encodes CASTPGTGEQPQHF. The chain has TRBV9 and TRBJ1-5; 10 bases are a match to TRBD1. CDR1 SGDLS and CDR2 YYNGEE come from the germline V gene. Trimming took 6 bases from V and 7 from J; bases not matched to a gene: 7. The CDR3 runs to 14 residues.

V and J are TRBV6-4 and TRBJ1-4; D gene uncertain. CDR1 and CDR2 (germline): MRHNA, SNTAGT. The CDR3 totals 14 residues. Trimming shortened V by 4 bases and J by 7 bases, and 13 bases separated the two germline ends. The CDR3, as DNA: TGTGCCAGCAGTGTGGAATCGTCTAGTGAAAAACTGTTTTTT. Amino acid sequence: CASSVESSSEKLFF.

The V call is TRBV4-2, the J call TRBJ2-1; 7 nucleotides agree with TRBD2. The trim removed 1 base at V and 5 bases at J, leaving 8 bases unmatched. This CDR3 has 16 amino acids. In germline, CDR1 is LGHNA, CDR2 YNFKEQ. DNA of the CDR3: TGTGCCAGCAGCCAAGTCGGTTGGGAGGGGAACAATGAGCAGTTCTTC. Amino acids: CASSQVGWEGNNEQFF.

The rearrangement links TRBV2 to TRBJ1-1, with 7 bases identical to TRBD1. The V gene end was trimmed by 7 bases and the J gene end by 0 bases; junction bases not matched to a gene: 5. Per the germline V gene, CDR1 is SNHLY and CDR2 is FYNNEI. The CDR3 covers 14 residues. CDR3 nucleotides: TGTGCCAGCACCGGGACAGCCTTGAACACTGAAGCTTTCTTT. Protein product: CASTGTALNTEAFF.